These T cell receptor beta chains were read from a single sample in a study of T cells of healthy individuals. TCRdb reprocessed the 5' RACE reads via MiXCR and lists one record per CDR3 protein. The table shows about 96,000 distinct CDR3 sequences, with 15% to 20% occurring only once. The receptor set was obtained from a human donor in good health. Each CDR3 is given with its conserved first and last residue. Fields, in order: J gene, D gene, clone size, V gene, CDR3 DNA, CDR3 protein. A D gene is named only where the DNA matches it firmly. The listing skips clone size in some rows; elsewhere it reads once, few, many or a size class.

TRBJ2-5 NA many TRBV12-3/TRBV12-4 TGTGCCAGCACCCCGGACAGTCAAGAGACCCAGTACTTC CASTPDSQETQYF
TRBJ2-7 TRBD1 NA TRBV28 TGTGCCAGCACCCGCGGACAGGGGAGGTTTAACATTCACTACGAGCAGTACTTC CASTRGQGRFNIHYEQYF
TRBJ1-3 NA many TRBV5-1 TGCGCCAGCAGGCTGGATGCTGGAAACACCATATATTTT CASRLDAGNTIYF
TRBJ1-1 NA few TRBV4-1 TGCGCCAGCAGCCAAGACGGGGCCGAGGCTTTCTTT CASSQDGAEAFF
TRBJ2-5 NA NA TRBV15 TGTGCCACCAGCAGAGATGGGGTGGGACACTCAAGCCGGACCCAGTACTTC CATSRDGVGHSSRTQYF
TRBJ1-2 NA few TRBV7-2 TGTGCCAGCAGCGAGTGGGGCAGCACCGCATCTCCTTATGGCTACACCTTC CASSEWGSTASPYGYTF
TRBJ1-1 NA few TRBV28 TGTGCCAGCAGTTTCTTACTGATGGAAAGGTATGCTTTCTTT CASSFLLMERYAFF
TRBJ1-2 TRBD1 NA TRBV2 TGTGCCAGCAGCGAAATGGGACAGGGGTATGGCTACACCTTC CASSEMGQGYGYTF
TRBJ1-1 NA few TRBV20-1 TGCAGTGCTAGAGTACATACTGAAGCTTTCTTT CSARVHTEAFF
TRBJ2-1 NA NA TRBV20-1 TGCAGTGCCCAGGTTATGGCGTCCTACAATGAGCAGTTCTTC CSAQVMASYNEQFF
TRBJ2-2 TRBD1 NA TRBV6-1 TGTGCCAGCACTCTGACAGGGAGAAACACCGGGGAGCTGTTTTTT CASTLTGRNTGELFF
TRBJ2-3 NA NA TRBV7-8 TGTGCCAGCAGCTTAGCTCGACTATCCAGTTACACAGATACGCAGTATTTT CASSLARLSSYTDTQYF
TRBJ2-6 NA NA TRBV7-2 TGTGCCAGCAGCTTAGGGAGAGGGGGTACTGGGGCCAACGTCCTGACTTTC CASSLGRGGTGANVLTF
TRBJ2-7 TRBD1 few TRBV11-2 TGTGCCAGCAGCCCCAAGGTGGGACAGACTTACGAGCAGTACTTC CASSPKVGQTYEQYF
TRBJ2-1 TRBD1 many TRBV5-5 TGTGCCAGCAGCTACTGGACAGGGGGAAGGGATGAGCAGTTCTTC CASSYWTGGRDEQFF
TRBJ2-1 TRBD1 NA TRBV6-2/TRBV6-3 TGTGCCAGCAGTTACAATCCCGGGCGCTACAGGGGTTACAATGAGCAGTTCTTC CASSYNPGRYRGYNEQFF
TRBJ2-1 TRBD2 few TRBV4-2 TGTGCCAGCACTTTCTCCGGGACTAGCGGGAGAAATGAGCAGTTCTTC CASTFSGTSGRNEQFF
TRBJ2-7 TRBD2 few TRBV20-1 TGCAGTGCTAGCGACCAGCGGGGAACCTACGAGCAGTACTTC CSASDQRGTYEQYF
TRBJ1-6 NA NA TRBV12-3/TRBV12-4 TGTGCCAGCAGACTGCCTCCTTCACCCCTCCACTTT CASRLPPSPLHF
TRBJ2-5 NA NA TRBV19 TGTGCCGGTAGTGGATCGGGGCAGAAAGAGACCCAGTACTTC CAGSGSGQKETQYF
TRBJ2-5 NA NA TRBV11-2 TGTGCCAGCAGCTCCGCTGAGGGTAGAGAGACCCAGTACTTC CASSSAEGRETQYF
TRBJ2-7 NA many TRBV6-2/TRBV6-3 TGTGCCAGCAGTCCCAGGGTTGGCGAGCAGTACTTC CASSPRVGEQYF
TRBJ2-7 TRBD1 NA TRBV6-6 TGTGCCAGCAGTCCACAACTCGGGACAGGTATTCGATTAGACGAGCAGTACTTC CASSPQLGTGIRLDEQYF
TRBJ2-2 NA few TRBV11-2 TGTGCCAGCAGCTCGATCCTACGGGCAGCCAACACCGGGGAGCTGTTTTTT CASSSILRAANTGELFF
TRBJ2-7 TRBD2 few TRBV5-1 TGCGCCAGCAGCGATCTAGCGGGGGCCTTCTCCTACGAGCAGTACTTC CASSDLAGAFSYEQYF
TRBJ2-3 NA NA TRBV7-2 TGTGCCAGCAGCTTACTAACAGGGCGTCCAGATACGCAGTATTTT CASSLLTGRPDTQYF
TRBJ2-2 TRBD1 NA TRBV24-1 TGTGCCACCAGTGATTCGACAGGGGGCACCGGGGAGCTGTTTTTT CATSDSTGGTGELFF
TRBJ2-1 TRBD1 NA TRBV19 TGTGCCAGTAGCTCGGGACAGGCCAACAATGAGCAGTTCTTC CASSSGQANNEQFF
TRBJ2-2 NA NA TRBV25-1 TGTGCCAGCAGTGAGATCCGGGGCGGGGAGCTGTTTTTT CASSEIRGGELFF
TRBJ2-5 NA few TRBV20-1 TGCAGTGCCAGCGGACAGCAAGAGACCCAGTACTTC CSASGQQETQYF
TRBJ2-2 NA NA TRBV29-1 TGCAGCGCCCGAACAGAGACTTACACCGGGGAGCTGTTTTTT CSARTETYTGELFF
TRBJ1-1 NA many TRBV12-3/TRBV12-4 NA CASSFGPGGTEAFF
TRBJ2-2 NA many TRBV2 TGTGCCAGCCAGGGGACCGGGGAGCTGTTTTTT CASQGTGELFF
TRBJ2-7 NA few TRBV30 TGTGCCTGGACCACCTTCTACGAGCAGTACTTC CAWTTFYEQYF
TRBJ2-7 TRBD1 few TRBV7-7 TGTGCCAGCAGCTTTGCCCATGACATGTCGACAGGGGCCCTGGGCGAGCAGTACTTC CASSFAHDMSTGALGEQYF
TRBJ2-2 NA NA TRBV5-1 TGCGCCAGCAGCCCCCAGGGGAACACCGGGGAGCTGTTTTTT CASSPQGNTGELFF
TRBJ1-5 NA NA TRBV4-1 TGCGCCAGCAGCCAAGATCGACAGTCTAATCAAGCCCAGCATTTT CASSQDRQSNQAQHF
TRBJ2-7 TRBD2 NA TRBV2 TGTGCCAGTGGACCGGGACTAGCGGGCTACGAGCAGTACTTC CASGPGLAGYEQYF
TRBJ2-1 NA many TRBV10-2 TGCGCCAGCATTCCAGGTCGGGGGAAAGGTGTCAATGAGCAGTTCTTC CASIPGRGKGVNEQFF
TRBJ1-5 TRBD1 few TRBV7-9 TGTGCCAGCAGCCACGAAGGGGGCTGGGGCAATCAGCCCCAGCATTTT CASSHEGGWGNQPQHF
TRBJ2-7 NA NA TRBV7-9 TGTGCCAGCAGCTCCACGGTTACCTACGAGCAGTACTTC CASSSTVTYEQYF
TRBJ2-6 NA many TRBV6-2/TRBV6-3 TGTGCCAGCATTGGTCGCCGCTTCTCTGGGGCCAACGTCCTGACTTTC CASIGRRFSGANVLTF
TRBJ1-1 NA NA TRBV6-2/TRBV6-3 TGTGCCAGCACCCAAAGGACATCCACTGAAGCTTTCTTT CASTQRTSTEAFF
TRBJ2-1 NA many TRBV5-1 TGCGCCAGCACAATGATGGCAGGCTCCTACAATGAGCAGTTCTTC CASTMMAGSYNEQFF
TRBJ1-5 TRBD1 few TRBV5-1 TGCGCCAGTCCGACCCTTTGGACAGGGCTTAATCAGCCCCAGCATTTT CASPTLWTGLNQPQHF
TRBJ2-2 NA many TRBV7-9 TGTGCCAGCAGCTTCCGTGGGGGGAACACCGGGGAGCTGTTTTTT CASSFRGGNTGELFF
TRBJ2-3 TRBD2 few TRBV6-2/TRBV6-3 TGTGCCAGCAGTTACGCGGGAGGTGTTCCAGATACGCAGTATTTT CASSYAGGVPDTQYF
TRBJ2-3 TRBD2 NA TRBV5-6 TGTGCCAGCAGCTTGGCAGCGGGGGATGGTACGCAGTATTTT CASSLAAGDGTQYF
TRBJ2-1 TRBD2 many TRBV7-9 TGTGCCAGCAGCGCCGGACTAGCGGGAGTAGTATACAATGAGCAGTTCTTC CASSAGLAGVVYNEQFF
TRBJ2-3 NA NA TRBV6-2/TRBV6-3 TGTGCCAGCAGGAGGAGCGGTAGCACAGATACGCAGTATTTT CASRRSGSTDTQYF